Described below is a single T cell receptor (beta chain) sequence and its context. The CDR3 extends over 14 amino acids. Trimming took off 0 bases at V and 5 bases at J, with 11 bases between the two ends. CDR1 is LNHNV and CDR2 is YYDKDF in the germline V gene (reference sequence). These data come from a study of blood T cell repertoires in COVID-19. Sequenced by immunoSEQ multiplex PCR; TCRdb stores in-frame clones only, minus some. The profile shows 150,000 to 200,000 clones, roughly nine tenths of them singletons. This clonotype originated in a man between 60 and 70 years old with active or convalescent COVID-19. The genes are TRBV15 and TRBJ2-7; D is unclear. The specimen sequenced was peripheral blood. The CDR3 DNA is TGTGCCACCAGCAGAGAAGAGGTAAACGACGAGCAGTACTTC. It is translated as CATSREEVNDEQYF.